This paragraph covers one T cell receptor (beta chain) sequence. This clone was seen only once. The antigen it binds to is not known. The input lacks base qualities; no much larger clone sits a single base away. CDR1 and CDR2 (GTSNPN, SVGIG) derive from the germline V gene (reference sequence). The CDR3, from cysteine to phenylalanine, totals 14 residues. Left in the record is the CDR3 DNA by itself, 42 bases read in frame from the first base. V lost 5 bases and J lost 3 bases; the stretch between them is 14 bases long. Each collaborating institution followed its own protocols to collect whole blood in K2EDTA tubes. For TCRbeta analysis, collaborators shipped samples in one of three forms: frozen whole blood, isolated PBMCs, or DNA extracted from either of those sample types. TCRbeta CDR3 regions were amplified from genomic DNA by means of the immunoSEQ Assay, a bias-controlled multiplex PCR. The authors' analysis ran thus. The number of nucleated cells in each sample was estimated by amplification of reference gene primers within the assay. To quantify the absolute abundance of each unique TCRbeta CDR3 rearrangement, sequence reads were collapsed and filtered. For each sample, productive Simpson clonality was calculated as the square root of Simpson's diversity index over productive rearrangements. TCRdb re-hosts the immuneACCESS table, in-frame sequences only. Its copies lack some clones; in the studies checked, an unresolved V gene accounts for under half of them, and the cause for the rest is not known. D and trimming come from the DNA, and the V and J calls and clone size come from that table. This sample has roughly 60,000 clones in its table, and approximately 90% of those were observed once. Of the sample, around 8.4% is held by the ten largest clones.

This specimen belongs to a study of blood T cell repertoires in COVID-19 (TCRdb year 2020). A note on the overall study: The collaborator samples originated in the United States, Italy and Spain and spanned the acute and convalescent phases of COVID-19. The samples were drawn from two sources: the first 160 participants of the ongoing ImmuneRACE study, and 950 to 1,500 subjects contributed by 6 global collaborators. Sample metadata almost always included a de-identified subject ID, COVID-19 status, age in years and sex. The dataset comprised deeply sampled blood TCRbeta repertoires from subjects exposed to, actively infected with, or recovered from COVID-19. The repertoires were released in a freely available public database meant as a resource for research on the immune response to SARS-CoV-2. Where available, HLA class I and class II types were obtained from metadata supplied by the sample provider rather than from assay-based typing. The prospective study material was composed of cDNA or gDNA derived from T cells, B-cell-depleted T cells, or PBMCs.

Broad study findings and their caveats: The amount of clinical and demographic metadata varied by source and participant and was provided uncurated.

The V and J segments used are TRBV30 and TRBJ1-3; the D gene is possibly TRBD1, with 5 bases matching. The clonotype was recovered from an elderly woman with active COVID-19. Sequencing was done on a sample of peripheral blood. The nucleotide sequence is given as TGTGCCTGGGCGGGACTGGGAGTTGGAAACACCATATATTTT. Its translation reads: CAWAGLGVGNTIYF.